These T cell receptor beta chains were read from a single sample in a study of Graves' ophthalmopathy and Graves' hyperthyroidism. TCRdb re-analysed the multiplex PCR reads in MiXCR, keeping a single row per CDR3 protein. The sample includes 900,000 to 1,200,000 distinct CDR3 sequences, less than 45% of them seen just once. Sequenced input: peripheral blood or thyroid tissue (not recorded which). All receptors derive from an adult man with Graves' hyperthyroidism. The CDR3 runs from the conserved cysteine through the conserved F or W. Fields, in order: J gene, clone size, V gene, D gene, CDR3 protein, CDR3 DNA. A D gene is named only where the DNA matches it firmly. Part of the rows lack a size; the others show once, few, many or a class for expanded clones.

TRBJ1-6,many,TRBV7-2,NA,CASSLVLGAGANSPLHF,TGTGCCAGCAGCTTAGTCTTGGGCGCAGGGGCTAATTCACCCCTCCACTTT
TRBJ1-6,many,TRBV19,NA,CASKRTAKNSPLHF,TGTGCCAGTAAACGGACAGCAAAGAATTCACCCCTCCACTTT
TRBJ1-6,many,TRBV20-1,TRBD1,CSARSPGQGEWSPLHF,TGCAGTGCTAGATCTCCGGGACAGGGTGAATGGTCACCCCTCCACTTT
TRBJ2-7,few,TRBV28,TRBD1,CASNPTGEDYEQYF,TGTGCCAGCAACCCCACAGGGGAAGACTACGAGCAGTACTTC
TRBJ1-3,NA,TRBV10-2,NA,CASKGSGDTIYF,TGCGCCAGCAAAGGGTCGGGGGACACCATATATTTT
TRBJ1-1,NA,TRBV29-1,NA,CSLVPGENTEAFF,TGCAGCTTAGTCCCAGGGGAGAACACTGAAGCTTTCTTT
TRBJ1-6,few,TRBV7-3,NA,CASSLRKGGSPLHF,TGTGCCAGCAGCCTAAGAAAAGGTGGCTCACCCCTCCACTTT
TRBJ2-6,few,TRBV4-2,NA,CASSLPISGANVLTF,TGTGCCAGCAGCTTACCCATATCTGGGGCCAACGTCCTGACTTTC
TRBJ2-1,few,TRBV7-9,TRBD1,CASSLTDRNNEQFF,TGTGCCAGCAGCTTGACGGACAGGAACAATGAGCAGTTCTTC
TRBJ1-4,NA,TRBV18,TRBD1,CASSPRDREGEKLFF,TGTGCCAGCTCACCACGGGACAGGGAGGGTGAAAAACTGTTTTTT
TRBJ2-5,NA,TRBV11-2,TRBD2,CASSPLGSGEETQYF,TGTGCCAGCAGCCCGCTCGGTAGCGGGGAAGAGACCCAGTACTTC
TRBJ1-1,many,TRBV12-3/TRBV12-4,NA,CASSFAENTEAFF,TGTGCCAGCAGTTTCGCAGAAAACACTGAAGCTTTCTTT
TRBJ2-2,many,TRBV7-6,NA,CASSLSAYTGELFF,TGTGCCAGCAGCTTGTCAGCGTACACCGGGGAGCTGTTTTTT
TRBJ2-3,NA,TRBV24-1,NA,CATRGISTDTQYF,TGTGCCACCAGGGGGATCAGCACAGATACGCAGTATTTT
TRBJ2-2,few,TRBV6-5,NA,CASSYDHRLTGELFF,TGTGCCAGCAGTTACGATCACAGACTCACCGGGGAGCTGTTTTTT
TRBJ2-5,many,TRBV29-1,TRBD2,CSVAAGEFGETQYF,TGCAGCGTTGCAGCGGGAGAATTTGGCGAGACCCAGTACTTC
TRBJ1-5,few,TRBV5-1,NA,CASSQSTPQHF,TGTGCCAGCAGCCAGAGTACGCCCCAGCATTTT
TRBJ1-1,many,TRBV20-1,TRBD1,CSAYETGVFTEAFF,TGCAGTGCTTACGAGACAGGGGTTTTCACTGAAGCTTTCTTT
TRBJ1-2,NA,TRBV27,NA,CASSRTYNYGYTF,TGTGCCAGCAGCAGGACTTATAACTATGGCTACACCTTC
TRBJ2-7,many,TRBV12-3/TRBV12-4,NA,CASSQQWGNYEQYF,TGTGCCAGCAGCCAACAGTGGGGAAACTACGAGCAGTACTTC
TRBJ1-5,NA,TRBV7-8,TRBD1,CASRIDRVKQPQHF,TGTGCCAGCAGGATCGACAGGGTAAAACAGCCCCAGCATTTT
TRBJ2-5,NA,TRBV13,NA,CASSPRGVRETQYF,TGTGCCAGCAGCCCCCGCGGGGTCCGAGAGACCCAGTACTTC
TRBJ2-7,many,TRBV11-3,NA,CASTIARGSSYEQYF,TGTGCCAGCACCATTGCCCGAGGAAGCTCCTACGAGCAGTACTTC